Below, 6 T cell receptor beta chains from the same sample are listed, as sequenced in a study of sequential checkpoint blockade in melanoma. TCRdb keeps only in-frame clones here, not all; method: immunoSEQ multiplex PCR. Here the sample spans about 40,000 clones, about 83% being singletons. Treatment denoted: randomized to nivolumab then ipilimumab (arm A) or the reverse (arm B). The specimen comprised CD8+ T cells sorted from blood (inferred from file names), sampled from a patient given nivolumab and ipilimumab in sequence. All receptors come from a human donor with melanoma.

V usage is TRBV19 and J usage is TRBJ2-3; D perhaps matches TRBD1 (5 bases). The V end lost 7 bases, the J end lost 4 bases, and 6 bases lay between the germline ends. Germline V gene lookup returns CDR1 LNHDA and CDR2 SQIVND (reference sequence). CDR3 size: 11 residues. CDR3 sequence: CASKTADTQYF. The CDR3, as DNA: TGTGCCAGTAAGACAGCAGATACGCAGTATTTT.

The V call is TRBV11-2, the J call TRBJ2-7; tentatively, D is TRBD1 (5 bases). This CDR3 spans 16 amino acids. Trimming shortened V by 5 bases and J by 3 bases, and 20 bases separated the two germline ends. Germline CDR1 SGHAT, CDR2 FQNNGV. CDR3 in amino acids: CASSNPQITDSYEQYF. In nucleotides, the CDR3 is TGTGCCAGCAGCAATCCCCAGATTACAGACAGCTACGAGCAGTACTTC.

This chain uses TRBV27 with TRBJ2-7; D is undetermined. Germline V gene sequence: CDR1 MNHEY, CDR2 SMNVEV (reference sequence). The CDR3 sequence is 13 residues long. V dropped 6 bases and J dropped 4 bases, with 13 bases sitting between them. CDR3 nucleotides: TGTGCCAGCAGCCCCCGGGTTCGATACGAGCAGTACTTC. Translating gives CASSPRVRYEQYF.

V is TRBV19 and J is TRBJ1-5; the D is unclear. V lost 3 bases, J lost 0 bases, and 6 bases lay in between. The CDR3 covers 14 residues. The germline gives CDR1 LNHDA, CDR2 SQIVND (reference sequence). CDR3 DNA: TGTGCCAGTAGTATCGAGGATAGCAATCAGCCCCAGCATTTT. Protein: CASSIEDSNQPQHF.

This chain links TRBV25-1 with TRBJ2-2, with 10 bases aligning to TRBD2. V lost 0 bases to trimming and J lost 8 bases; unmatched junction nucleotides: 9. CDR3 length: 17 residues. Germline V gene sequence: CDR1 MGHDK, CDR2 SYGVNS. The DNA of the CDR3 is TGTGCCAGCAGTGAATATCCAGAGCGGGAGGGCCAAGGGGAGCTGTTTTTT. Its translation is CASSEYPEREGQGELFF.

V and J are TRBV4-1 and TRBJ2-1, with D maybe TRBD1 (6 bases). There are 13 residues in the CDR3. Germline CDR1 reads MGHRA; CDR2 reads YSYEKL. Trimming removed 4 bases at V and 6 bases at J, with 10 bases between. This CDR3 is CASSRGPPNEQFF. In DNA form, the CDR3 reads TGCGCCAGCAGCCGGGGGCCGCCCAATGAGCAGTTCTTC.